Shown below are 30 T cell receptor beta chains from a single sample sequenced in a study of cytomegalovirus exposure and HLA in healthy donors. PCR amplification relied on 60 Vbeta primers (plus 13 Jbeta primers). Generated by immunoSEQ multiplex PCR, the TCRdb table keeps only in-frame clones and is missing some. Here the sample spans roughly 150,000 clones, approximately 80% being singletons. What was sequenced was PBMCs. The receptors were sampled from a male donor in good health and CMV-seronegative.

The gene calls are TRBV7-2 and TRBJ2-1, with TRBD1 matching over 9 bases. The germline CDR1 and CDR2 sequences are SGHTA and FQGNSA. This CDR3 has 15 residues. J gave up 0 bases and V 3 bases, and 0 bases lay outside the gene matches. CDR3 sequence reads: CASSLTGGSYNEQFF. The CDR3 DNA reads TGTGCCAGCAGCTTGACAGGGGGCTCCTACAATGAGCAGTTCTTC.

V usage is TRBV5-1 and J usage is TRBJ1-1, with D perhaps matching TRBD1 (6 bases). The V end lost 3 bases, the J end lost 0 bases, and 12 bases lay between the germline ends. Germline CDR1 SGHRS, CDR2 YFSETQ. The CDR3 is 15 residues long. CDR3: CASSSWTALNTEAFF. CDR3 coding DNA: TGCGCCAGCAGCTCCTGGACAGCGTTGAACACTGAAGCTTTCTTT.

The rearrangement joins TRBV21-1 to TRBJ2-1; no DNA check was done on the table's D call, TRBD1. TRBV21-1 is labeled a pseudogene. The CDR3 consists of 13 residues. The CDR3 nucleotides are TGTGCCAGCGCCAAACACAGCTACAATGAGCAGTTCTTC. The encoded protein is CASAKHSYNEQFF.

This clone was seen only a few times. The chain carries TRBV18 and TRBJ2-7, with 7 nucleotides matching TRBD1. CDR3 length: 15 residues. CDR1 is KGHSH and CDR2 is LQKENI in the germline V gene. The trim removed 1 base at V and 6 bases at J, leaving 9 bases unmatched. The CDR3 DNA sequence: TGTGCCAGCTCACCACGGGACAGCCGCCCCGGCGAGCAGTACTTC. It is translated as CASSPRDSRPGEQYF.

The rearrangement uses TRBV19 and TRBJ1-2; D call uncertain. With 0 bases removed from V and 0 bases from J, the gap between germline ends came to 17 bases. This CDR3 has 18 amino acids. The germline V gene has CDR1 LNHDA and CDR2 SQIVND (reference sequence). This CDR3 reads CASSIDSAVGETNYGYTF. The CDR3 coding sequence is TGTGCCAGTAGTATAGATTCTGCGGTGGGTGAGACTAACTATGGCTACACCTTC.

V and J are TRBV4-2 and TRBJ2-1, with 14 bases fitting TRBD2. This CDR3 region has 16 residues. The J segment lost 9 bases and the V segment lost 3 bases, leaving 7 bases of the junction unmatched. Germline loops: CDR1 LGHNA, CDR2 YNFKEQ. The CDR3: CASSQPGTSGSFEQFF. CDR3 bases: TGTGCCAGCAGCCAGCCCGGGACTAGCGGGAGCTTTGAGCAGTTCTTC.

The V and J genes are TRBV9 and TRBJ2-3; a possible D gene is TRBD2 (6 bases). There are 14 residues in the CDR3. The germline CDR1 and CDR2 sequences are SGDLS and YYNGEE. The ends were cut back, 3 bases at V and 9 bases at J, with 17 bases in the middle. Here the CDR3 DNA reads TGTGCCAGCAGCGCGGGGGAGTTCCAGGGCACGCAGTATTTT. Translated: CASSAGEFQGTQYF.

The chain combines TRBV6-4 with TRBJ2-2; 8 nucleotides line up with TRBD1. Trimming at V came to 0 bases and at J to 2 bases, leaving 2 bases not matched to a gene. Germline CDR1 and CDR2: MRHNA and SNTAGT. The CDR3 has 16 amino acids. CDR3 region: CASSDSAGGNTGELFF. For the CDR3, the DNA is TGTGCCAGCAGTGACTCTGCAGGGGGCAACACCGGGGAGCTGTTTTTT.

V gene TRBV6-1 combines with J gene TRBJ2-5, with 10 bases aligning to TRBD1. The CDR3 extends over 22 amino acids. The germline gives CDR1 MNHNS, CDR2 SASEGT. V lost 0 bases, J lost 3 bases, and 22 bases stayed unmatched. The CDR3 DNA is TGTGCCAGCAGTGAAGCGCTTCCGGGGACAGGGGTAACTAGACGGGGAAAAGAGACCCAGTACTTC. It specifies CASSEALPGTGVTRRGKETQYF.

The chain couples TRBV30 to TRBJ2-3; TRBD2 agrees at 11 bases. The CDR3 totals 16 residues. J gave up 2 bases and V 4 bases, and 8 bases lay outside the gene matches. Germline CDR1 reads GTSNPN; CDR2 reads SVGIG (reference sequence). In nucleotides, the CDR3 is TGTGCCTGGACCCAAGGGGGACTAGCGGACACAGATACGCAGTATTTT. Translated: CAWTQGGLADTDTQYF.

The rearrangement links TRBV5-1 to TRBJ1-5, with a weak D call TRBD1 (5 bases). The CDR3 extends over 16 amino acids. Trimming pared 4 bases from V and 7 bases from J, leaving 21 bases between. Germline values: CDR1 SGHRS, CDR2 YFSETQ. CDR3 sequence (DNA): TGCGCCAGCAGCATTTACAAGGAGAGGGGAGGGCAGCCCCAGCATTTT. Residues: CASSIYKERGGQPQHF.

This chain joins TRBV10-3 and TRBJ2-7, with 8 bases lining up with TRBD1. Germline V gives CDR1 ENHRY, CDR2 SYGVKD. V was clipped by 0 bases and J by 2 bases; unmatched bases: 3. The CDR3 spans 15 residues. CDR3 region: CAISESGTGAYEQYF. As DNA, the CDR3 is TGTGCCATCAGTGAGTCGGGGACAGGAGCCTACGAGCAGTACTTC.

This chain links TRBV6-1 with TRBJ2-5; D is perhaps TRBD2 (6 bases). Germline V CDR1 and CDR2: MNHNS, SASEGT. The CDR3 runs to 14 residues. Trimming removed 1 base from V and 9 bases from J, with 15 bases in between. The DNA for the CDR3 is TGTGCCAGCAGTGAAGTTGGGAGGTTGCAGGCCCAGTACTTC. Translating it yields CASSEVGRLQAQYF.

This sequence joins TRBV25-1 and TRBJ1-4; D gene unclear. This CDR3 contains 16 residues. Germline-derived CDR1 and CDR2 are MGHDK and SYGVNS. The V gene lost 5 bases and the J gene lost 7 bases, with 20 bases spanning the gap. The CDR3 here is CASSQPVGGKGEKLFF. CDR3 bases: TGTGCCAGCAGTCAACCGGTGGGAGGGAAGGGTGAAAAACTGTTTTTT.

This sequence joins TRBV6-1 and TRBJ1-2; 11 bases fit TRBD1. With 5 bases clipped from V and 4 bases from J, the junction kept 6 bases outside the gene matches. Germline CDR1 MNHNS, CDR2 SASEGT. The length of the CDR3 is 15 residues. CDR3 bases: TGTGCCAGCAGTCCCGGACAGGGGGCTAGCTATGGCTACACCTTC. This encodes CASSPGQGASYGYTF.

With regard to this clone: The conserved phenylalanine or tryptophan is not found at the CDR3 terminus, so this likely reflects a read error. The DNA is omitted, as the CDR3 cannot be located on it reliably, and the CDR3 follows TCRdb's listing. The chain is built from TRBV7-9 and TRBJ2-3; the table's D call of TRBD2 was not tested on the DNA. Germline V gene lookup returns CDR1 SEHNR and CDR2 FQNEAQ (reference sequence). Including both end residues, the CDR3 is 13 amino acids long. CDR3 region: CASSLGPSGAPWS.

The V call is TRBV7-2, the J call TRBJ2-2, with 9 bases that match TRBD1. The CDR3 runs to 15 residues. Germline CDR1 reads SGHTA; CDR2 reads FQGNSA. V lost 3 bases to trimming and J lost 4 bases; unmatched junction nucleotides: 3. Here the CDR3 DNA reads TGTGCCAGCAGCTTCCGGGACAGGGTCACCGGGGAGCTGTTTTTT. It is translated as CASSFRDRVTGELFF.

This clone occurred a few times. The chain recombines TRBV6-5 with TRBJ1-5; weak D call: TRBD1 (5 bases). CDR3 size: 13 residues. Trimming stripped 8 bases from V and 5 bases from J, with 13 bases between. In germline, CDR1 is MNHEY, CDR2 SVGAGI. The chain's CDR3 is CASSPFRDQPQHF. CDR3 DNA: TGTGCCAGCTCCCCATTCAGGGATCAGCCCCAGCATTTT.

This sequence joins TRBV11-2 and TRBJ1-4, with TRBD1 identical over 7 bases. The germline V gene encodes CDR1 SGHAT and CDR2 FQNNGV. This CDR3 spans 13 amino acids. V shed 5 bases and J 6 bases; nucleotides not matched to a gene: 3. CDR3 amino acids: CASSRGQDEKLFF. The CDR3, as DNA: TGTGCCAGCAGCCGCGGACAGGATGAAAAACTGTTTTTT.

DNA for the CDR3: TGTGCCATCAGACCCGGGACAGGGAAATCCTACGAGCAGTACTTC. Protein: CAIRPGTGKSYEQYF. The rearrangement links TRBV10-3 to TRBJ2-7, with 9 bases identical to TRBD1. V lost 6 bases, J lost 1 base, and 7 bases stayed unmatched. The CDR3 is 15 residues long. Germline CDR1 ENHRY, CDR2 SYGVKD.

The chain is built from TRBV7-2 and TRBJ2-4; possible D gene TRBD2, 7 bases. Between the trimmed V and J ends, which lost 3 bases and 4 bases, there was a span of 10 bases. CDR1 is SGHTA, CDR2 FQGNSA, per germline. CDR3 size: 14 residues. CDR3 in DNA: TGTGCCAGCAGCTTCCGGGGGGCAAAAAACATTCAGTACTTC. This sequence encodes CASSFRGAKNIQYF.

V usage is TRBV27 and J usage is TRBJ2-2, with 10 bases lining up with TRBD1. Germline assignment: CDR1 MNHEY and CDR2 SMNVEV (reference sequence). V lost 7 bases and J lost 2; bases outside the gene matches: 4. The CDR3 has 15 amino acids. CDR3 amino acids: CASMRDRGNTGELFF. CDR3 sequence (DNA): TGTGCCAGCATGAGGGACAGGGGCAACACCGGGGAGCTGTTTTTT.

This clone was observed a single time. This chain connects TRBV19 to TRBJ1-5; tentatively, D is TRBD1 (5 bases). V was cut by 6 bases and J by 9 bases, with 15 bases left in between. The CDR3 contains 13 residues. CDR1 is LNHDA and CDR2 is SQIVND in the germline V gene (reference sequence). The CDR3, as DNA: TGTGCCAGTAGGGACATGGGGTTGGGGCCCCAGCATTTT. Residues: CASRDMGLGPQHF.

The chain has TRBV7-2 and TRBJ2-4; D gene uncertain. Germline CDR1 and CDR2: SGHTA and FQGNSA. V lost 1 base and J lost 7, with 17 bases in between. The CDR3 sequence is 16 residues long. The CDR3 is CASSLEAPPLGNIQYF. The CDR3 DNA reads TGTGCCAGCAGCTTAGAGGCACCCCCGCTGGGCAACATTCAGTACTTC.

The CDR3 sequence: CASSVGQEPYEQYF. CDR3 DNA sequence: TGTGCCAGCAGCGTAGGGCAGGAACCCTACGAGCAGTACTTC. The J gene is TRBJ2-7, the V gene TRBV9, with D unclear. This CDR3 contains 14 residues. Deletions cut 0 bases from V and 2 bases from J, with 9 bases between. The germline CDR1 and CDR2 sequences are SGDLS and YYNGEE. Using reference TRBV9 and TRBJ2-7 for the parts outside the CDR3, the full variable domain is DSGVTQTPKHLITATGQRVTLRCSPRSGDLSVYWYQQSLDQGLQFLIQYYNGEERAKGNILERFSAQQFPDLHSELNLSSLELGDSALYFCASSVGQEPYEQYFGPGTRLTVT.

V and J are TRBV30 and TRBJ2-7, with TRBD1 as a possible D gene (6 bases). V was clipped by 5 bases and J by 2 bases, with 13 bases between them. The CDR3 is 13 residues long. The V gene's germline CDR1 is GTSNPN and CDR2 SVGIG (reference sequence). Here the CDR3 DNA reads TGTGCCTGGGACCGGGACACGGCCTACGAGCAGTACTTC. This codes for CAWDRDTAYEQYF.

This clone was recorded only once. The genes are TRBV5-4 and TRBJ2-7, with D perhaps TRBD2 (6 bases). CDR1 and CDR2 from the germline V gene are SGHNT and YYREEE (reference sequence). The V end was cut by 1 base, the J end by 0 bases, with 8 bases between. The CDR3 sequence is 14 residues long. CDR3 region: CASSLTSYSYEQYF. CDR3 nucleotides: TGTGCCAGCAGCTTGACTAGCTACTCCTACGAGCAGTACTTC.

The V call is TRBV7-3, the J call TRBJ2-3; 8 bases are shared with TRBD2. The CDR3 extends over 18 amino acids. Trimming took 5 bases from V and 0 from J; bases not matched to a gene: 13. Germline values: CDR1 SGHTA, CDR2 FQGTGA. This CDR3 is CASSRGGLAGTSTDTQYF. CDR3 sequence (DNA): TGTGCCAGCAGCCGCGGGGGGTTAGCGGGGACTAGCACAGATACGCAGTATTTT.

This chain links TRBV9 with TRBJ2-3, with 9 bases fitting TRBD2. The CDR3 is 14 residues long. Trimming at V came to 3 bases and at J to 6 bases, leaving 5 bases not matched to a gene. The germline V gene has CDR1 SGDLS and CDR2 YYNGEE. CDR3 sequence reads: CASSAGLATDTQYF. The CDR3 region has the DNA TGTGCCAGCAGCGCGGGACTAGCCACGGATACGCAGTATTTT.

This chain uses TRBV6-5 with TRBJ2-4, with D tentatively TRBD1 (6 bases). This CDR3 is built from 15 residues. V was trimmed by 0 bases and J by 6 bases, leaving 12 bases between them. The V gene's germline CDR1 is MNHEY and CDR2 SVGAGI. CDR3 residues: CASSYSQGQRNIQYF. CDR3 nucleotides: TGTGCCAGCAGTTACTCCCAGGGGCAGAGAAACATTCAGTACTTC.